This T cell receptor beta chain was found in a study of blood T cell repertoires in COVID-19. Profiling relied on immunoSEQ multiplex PCR, and the TCRdb table lists in-frame clones only, not all of them. The sample has over 70,000 clones, about 77% seen once; the top ten hold roughly a tenth. The CDR3 runs 15 residues. Trimming took 0 bases from V and 0 from J, leaving 6 bases between them. CDR1 and CDR2 (germline): SGHTA, FQGNSA. The V call is TRBV7-2, the J call TRBJ1-5, with D unresolved. This receptor was identified in a woman aged 80 or over with acute or convalescent COVID-19. Input material: peripheral blood. CDR3 DNA: TGTGCCAGCAGCTTAGCGGGCACTAGCAATCAGCCCCAGCATTTT. Translating gives CASSLAGTSNQPQHF.